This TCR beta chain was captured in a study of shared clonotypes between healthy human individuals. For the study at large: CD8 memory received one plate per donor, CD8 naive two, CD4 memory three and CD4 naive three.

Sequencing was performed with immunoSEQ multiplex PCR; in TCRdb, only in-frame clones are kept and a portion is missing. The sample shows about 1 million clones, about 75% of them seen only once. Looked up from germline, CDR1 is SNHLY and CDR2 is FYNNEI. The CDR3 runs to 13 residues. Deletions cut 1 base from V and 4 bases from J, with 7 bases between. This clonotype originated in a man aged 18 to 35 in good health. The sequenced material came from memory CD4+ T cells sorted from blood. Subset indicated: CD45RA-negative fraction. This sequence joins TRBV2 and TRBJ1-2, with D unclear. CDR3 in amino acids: CASSEEARYGYTF. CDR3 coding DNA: TGTGCCAGCAGTGAAGAGGCCCGCTATGGCTACACCTTC.